The 32 T cell receptor beta chains given below trace back to one sample, sequenced in a study of blood T cell repertoires in COVID-19 (TCRdb year 2020). The protocol used for the library was the immunoSEQ multiplex PCR assay. The immuneACCESS repertoire file appears here via TCRdb, limited to in-frame rearrangements. These files lack a portion of the clones; in checked studies, under half of the deficit traces to unresolved V genes, and the cause of the others is not known. The table for this sample lists about 280,000 clones; 88% of them were counted only once. Approximately 2% of the sample comes from the top ten. The sequencing sample was made of PBMCs or T cells enriched from blood (not recorded which). The receptors were gathered from a woman between 55 and 75 years old in a cohort exposed to, infected with or recovered from COVID-19 (not recorded which).

The chain combines TRBV7-9 with TRBJ1-1; TRBD1 aligns across 10 bases. CDR3 length: 15 residues. Looked up from germline, CDR1 is SEHNR and CDR2 is FQNEAQ (reference sequence). With V trimmed by 3 bases and J by 5 bases, 6 bases remained unmatched. Here the CDR3 reads CASSFPGQGLTEAFF. The CDR3 DNA is TGTGCCAGCAGCTTCCCGGGACAGGGGTTGACTGAAGCTTTCTTT.

This rearrangement joins TRBV6-1 to TRBJ2-7; D is unclear. The CDR3 spans 12 residues. The germline gives CDR1 MNHNS, CDR2 SASEGT. With 1 base removed from V and 3 bases from J, the gap between germline ends came to 4 bases. The CDR3 sequence is CASSEGVYEQYF. CDR3 coding DNA: TGTGCCAGCAGTGAAGGAGTCTACGAGCAGTACTTC.

The chain carries TRBV25-1 and TRBJ1-2; no clear D. Trimming took off 5 bases at V and 2 bases at J, with 12 bases between the two ends. CDR3 length equals 14 residues. CDR1 MGHDK and CDR2 SYGVNS come from the germline V gene. The CDR3 spells CASSPRGMNYGYTF. The CDR3 DNA reads as TGTGCCAGCAGTCCTCGGGGTATGAACTATGGCTACACCTTC.

J is TRBJ2-7 and V is TRBV7-2; 9 bases are a match to TRBD2. Trimming took 4 bases from V and 1 from J; bases not matched to a gene: 5. This CDR3 spans 15 amino acids. The germline CDR1 and CDR2 sequences are SGHTA and FQGNSA. CDR3 residues: CASSSPSGASYEQYF. DNA of the CDR3: TGTGCCAGCAGCTCCCCTAGCGGGGCTTCCTACGAGCAGTACTTC. Drawing the rest from reference TRBV7-2 and TRBJ2-7, the complete variable domain is GAGVSQSPSNKVTEKGKDVELRCDPISGHTALYWYRQSLGQGLEFLIYFQGNSAPDKSGLPSDRFSAERTGGSVSTLTIQRTQQEDSAVYLCASSSPSGASYEQYFGPGTRLTVT.

This chain links TRBV28 with TRBJ1-1; the D is unclear. CDR1 is MDHEN, CDR2 SYDVKM, per germline. Between the trimmed V and J ends, which lost 6 bases and 1 base, there was a span of 12 bases. The CDR3 is made up of 14 amino acids. This CDR3 reads CASSLGGPNTEAFF. The CDR3 coding sequence is TGTGCCAGCAGCCTAGGCGGCCCGAACACTGAAGCTTTCTTT.

This clone was detected only once. The chain has TRBV6-5 and TRBJ2-2; D not certain. CDR1 is MNHEY and CDR2 is SVGAGI in the germline V gene. The V gene lost 5 bases and the J gene lost 4 bases, with 8 bases spanning the gap. This CDR3 contains 13 residues. In nucleotides, the CDR3 is TGTGCCAGCAGTCGTCCCAGCACCGGGGAGCTGTTTTTT. Its protein product is CASSRPSTGELFF.

This sequence joins TRBV27 and TRBJ2-7; D might be TRBD2 (6 bases). V was pared by 5 bases and J by 3 bases, with 8 bases between. CDR1 and CDR2 (germline): MNHEY, SMNVEV (reference sequence). The CDR3 is made up of 12 amino acids. In DNA form, the CDR3 reads TGTGCCAGCAGTACGGGACTCTACGAGCAGTACTTC. Residues: CASSTGLYEQYF.

This chain connects TRBV20-1 to TRBJ2-7, with TRBD2 identical over 7 bases. There are 12 residues in the CDR3. V lost 3 bases and J lost 3; bases outside the gene matches: 2. Germline values: CDR1 DFQATT, CDR2 SNEGSKA (reference sequence). The DNA for the CDR3 is TGCAGTGCTAGTGGCGGGGGCTACGAGCAGTACTTC. Translated, it gives CSASGGGYEQYF.

Only one count was recorded for this clone. The chain combines TRBV6-2 or TRBV6-3 with TRBJ2-5; 12 nucleotides align to TRBD2. Germline values: CDR1 MNHEY, CDR2 SVGEGT. Trimming took 6 bases from V and 2 from J; bases not matched to a gene: 4. This CDR3 region has 15 residues. The CDR3 DNA sequence: TGTGCCAGCAGCGGACTAGCGGGGTCACAAGAGACCCAGTACTTC. Protein product: CASSGLAGSQETQYF.

The chain couples TRBV5-6 to TRBJ2-2, with 9 bases matching TRBD2. V trimming: 0 bases; J trimming: 5 bases; junction bases outside the gene matches: 5. This CDR3 comprises 16 residues. Germline values: CDR1 SGHDT, CDR2 YYEEEE. The CDR3 here is CASSLASGMGTGELFF. CDR3 coding DNA: TGTGCCAGCAGCTTGGCTAGCGGGATGGGTACCGGGGAGCTGTTTTTT.

V is TRBV7-2 and J is TRBJ2-7; TRBD2 aligns across 10 bases. V shed 4 bases, J shed 3 bases, and the junction held 3 bases outside the gene matches. From germline, CDR1 is SGHTA and CDR2 FQGNSA. The CDR3 length is 14 residues. CDR3 in amino acids: CASSSGTSDYEQYF. Here the CDR3 DNA reads TGTGCCAGCAGCTCCGGGACTAGCGACTACGAGCAGTACTTC.

The rearrangement joins TRBV30 to TRBJ2-1; TRBD2 is a possible D gene (6 bases). Germline V gene sequence: CDR1 GTSNPN, CDR2 SVGIG (reference sequence). The CDR3 spans 11 residues. The V gene lost 4 bases and the J gene lost 15 bases, with 16 bases spanning the gap. The chain's CDR3 is CAWTFGGGRFF. The CDR3 coding sequence is TGTGCCTGGACTTTTGGGGGAGGTAGGTTCTTC.

This clone appeared a single time. The genes are TRBV4-3 and TRBJ2-7; tentative D call: TRBD2 (5 bases). The V gene's germline CDR1 is LGHNA and CDR2 YSLEER. V lost 1 base and J 3 bases, leaving 10 bases between the germline ends. This CDR3 has 14 residues. The CDR3, as DNA: TGCGCCAGCAGCCAAGTCGGGAATAACTACGAGCAGTACTTC. This translates into CASSQVGNNYEQYF.

The chain recombines TRBV30 with TRBJ2-2; 9 nucleotides match TRBD2. Germline-derived CDR1 and CDR2 are GTSNPN and SVGIG (reference sequence). With 7 bases clipped from V and 3 bases from J, the junction kept 6 bases outside the gene matches. The CDR3 runs to 14 residues. CDR3 amino acids: CALNSGSYTGELFF. In nucleotides, the CDR3 is TGTGCCTTAAATAGCGGGAGCTACACCGGGGAGCTGTTTTTT.

This clone was found once. The chain uses TRBV3-1 (or the pseudogene TRBV3-2) and TRBJ2-7; TRBD2 matches 8 bases. With 3 bases clipped from V and 3 bases from J, the junction kept 7 bases outside the gene matches. The length of the CDR3 is 15 residues. The germline V gene encodes CDR1 LGHDT and CDR2 YNNKEL (reference sequence). CDR3 DNA: TGTGCCAGCAGCCAGCAACTAGCGGTCCTCTACGAGCAGTACTTC. This sequence encodes CASSQQLAVLYEQYF.

The chain is built from TRBV3-1 (or the pseudogene TRBV3-2) and TRBJ2-1; 7 bases line up with TRBD2. CDR3 size: 15 residues. CDR1 and CDR2 (germline): LGHDT, YNNKEL (reference sequence). Trimming removed 1 base from V and 10 bases from J; junction bases left unmatched: 10. This CDR3 reads CASSQGTRSSGEQFF. The CDR3 DNA follows: TGTGCCAGCAGCCAAGGGACGAGGAGTAGCGGGGAGCAGTTCTTC.

The chain carries TRBV3-1 (or the pseudogene TRBV3-2) and TRBJ2-1, with D perhaps matching TRBD2 (5 bases). The germline V gene has CDR1 LGHDT and CDR2 YNNKEL (reference sequence). The CDR3 runs to 16 residues. Trimming removed 2 bases at V and 9 bases at J, with 20 bases between. The CDR3 region has the DNA TGTGCCAGCAGCCAAAGACACGAGGGAACGAAGGCTGAGCAGTTCTTC. This translates into CASSQRHEGTKAEQFF.

The rearrangement links TRBV19 to TRBJ2-2; D remains ambiguous. Germline V gene lookup returns CDR1 LNHDA and CDR2 SQIVND (reference sequence). The CDR3 extends over 14 amino acids. Between the trimmed V and J ends, which lost 6 bases and 3 bases, there was a span of 11 bases. The CDR3 spells CASSAGVDTGELFF. CDR3 sequence (DNA): TGTGCCAGTAGCGCCGGAGTGGACACCGGGGAGCTGTTTTTT. Looking up the rest from reference TRBV19 and TRBJ2-2 gives the full variable domain: DGGITQSPKYLFRKEGQNVTLSCEQNLNHDAMYWYRQDPGQGLRLIYYSQIVNDFQKGDIAEGYSVSREKKESFPLTVTSAQKNPTAFYLCASSAGVDTGELFFGEGSRLTVL.

CDR3 protein: CASPATRSGELFF. Written as DNA, the CDR3 is TGTGCCAGCCCAGCGACTCGGTCCGGGGAGCTGTTTTTT. The chain has TRBV6-5 and TRBJ2-2; no definite D call. The CDR3 has 13 amino acids. Between the trimmed V and J ends, which lost 8 bases and 6 bases, there was a span of 13 bases. CDR1 MNHEY and CDR2 SVGAGI come from the germline V gene.

The CDR3 DNA reads as TGCGCCAGCAGCCAGGGACTAGCGGGAGTCGGCACCGGGGAGCTGTTTTTT. It codes for CASSQGLAGVGTGELFF. The rearrangement links TRBV5-1 to TRBJ2-2; 14 bases are shared with TRBD2. This CDR3 contains 17 residues. Germline loops: CDR1 SGHRS, CDR2 YFSETQ. V gave up 4 bases and J gave up 4 bases; unmatched junction bases: 6.

The chain links TRBV3-1 (or the pseudogene TRBV3-2) to TRBJ2-7; D may be TRBD1 (5 bases). Germline lookup yields CDR1 LGHDT and CDR2 YNNKEL (reference sequence). V was trimmed by 0 bases and J by 3 bases, leaving 9 bases between them. The CDR3 is made up of 14 amino acids. The CDR3 protein is CASSQETEGYEQYF. The CDR3 nucleotides read TGTGCCAGCAGCCAAGAGACAGAAGGCTACGAGCAGTACTTC.

The CDR3 DNA reads as TGTGCCAGCAGCTTACTAGGACTATACACAGATACGCAGTATTTT. Protein product: CASSLLGLYTDTQYF. The rearrangement uses TRBV9 and TRBJ2-3, with D maybe TRBD2 (6 bases). The V end lost 4 bases, the J end lost 2 bases, and 14 bases lay between the germline ends. CDR1 is SGDLS and CDR2 is YYNGEE in the germline V gene. The CDR3 contains 15 residues.

For this clone: This sample includes further DNA sequences coding for the same CDR3. The chain links TRBV5-1 to TRBJ2-1; 11 bases are shared with TRBD2. From germline, CDR1 is SGHRS and CDR2 YFSETQ. The CDR3 sequence is 15 residues long. Trimming at V came to 2 bases and at J to 7 bases, leaving 5 bases not matched to a gene. CDR3 residues: CASSLGLAGGNEQFF. In DNA form, the CDR3 reads TGCGCCAGCAGCTTAGGGCTAGCGGGAGGTAATGAGCAGTTCTTC. Together with reference TRBV5-1 and TRBJ2-1, the CDR3 gives the full variable domain: KAGVTQTPRYLIKTRGQQVTLSCSPISGHRSVSWYQQTPGQGLQFLFEYFSETQRNKGNFPGRFSGRQFSNSRSEMNVSTLELGDSALYLCASSLGLAGGNEQFFGPGTRLTVL.

In nucleotides, the CDR3 is TGTGCCAGCAGGCCGGGACAGGGGATCCATGAGCAGTTCTTC. The encoded protein is CASRPGQGIHEQFF. The chain is built from TRBV2 and TRBJ2-1, with 10 positions matching TRBD1. V was clipped by 6 bases and J by 8 bases; unmatched bases: 7. This CDR3 region has 14 residues. Germline V gene sequence: CDR1 SNHLY, CDR2 FYNNEI.

The chain links TRBV5-4 to TRBJ2-5; weak D call: TRBD1 (5 bases). V lost 2 bases and J 3 bases, leaving 11 bases between the germline ends. The CDR3 runs 14 residues. Germline values: CDR1 SGHNT, CDR2 YYREEE (reference sequence). CDR3 in amino acids: CASSFSLREETQYF. The CDR3, as DNA: TGTGCCAGCAGCTTTTCCCTCAGGGAAGAGACCCAGTACTTC.

V usage is TRBV5-4 and J usage is TRBJ2-1; 9 positions match TRBD2. Germline trimming cut 3 bases from V and 2 bases from J; bases unmatched to any gene: 6. CDR1 and CDR2 (germline): SGHNT, YYREEE (reference sequence). The CDR3 has 16 amino acids. The CDR3 is CASSSKTSGTYNEQFF. The CDR3, as DNA: TGTGCCAGCAGCTCCAAGACTAGCGGAACCTACAATGAGCAGTTCTTC.

The CDR3 protein is CASSDMQGAAEAFF. CDR3 in DNA: TGTGCCAGCAGTGATATGCAGGGGGCGGCTGAAGCTTTCTTT. The chain combines TRBV2 with TRBJ1-1, with 8 bases that match TRBD1. The junction had 6 bases not matched to a gene; V was cut back by 3 bases and J by 6 bases. Germline CDR1 and CDR2: SNHLY and FYNNEI. The CDR3 runs 14 residues.

The gene calls are TRBV10-1 and TRBJ2-1; the match to TRBD2 covers 14 bases. Losses at the gene ends were 9 bases for V and 5 bases for J; bases not matched to a gene: 3. Per germline, CDR1 WNHNN and CDR2 SYGVQD (reference sequence). CDR3 length equals 14 residues. In DNA form, the CDR3 reads TGCGCCAGGGGGACTAGCGGGAGTCACAATGAGCAGTTCTTC. Translating gives CARGTSGSHNEQFF.

This sequence joins TRBV30 and TRBJ2-5; D is possibly TRBD2 (6 bases). CDR3 length: 13 amino acids. Trimming shortened V by 4 bases and J by 3 bases, and 12 bases separated the two germline ends. Germline V CDR1 and CDR2: GTSNPN, SVGIG (reference sequence). CDR3 amino acids: CAWTGGLKETQYF. CDR3 DNA: TGTGCCTGGACGGGTGGACTAAAAGAGACCCAGTACTTC.

This sequence joins TRBV6-6 and TRBJ2-5, with TRBD2 matching over 8 bases. V dropped 6 bases and J dropped 2; count of bases not matched to a gene: 11. The CDR3 covers 16 residues. CDR1 MNHNY and CDR2 SVGAGI come from the germline V gene (reference sequence). The CDR3 loop reads CASRDPGGVDQETQYF. CDR3 nucleotide sequence: TGTGCCAGCAGGGACCCCGGGGGGGTGGATCAAGAGACCCAGTACTTC.

This chain joins TRBV18 and TRBJ1-5, with 12 bases identical to TRBD1. CDR1 KGHSH and CDR2 LQKENI come from the germline V gene. Trimming removed 8 bases from V and 6 bases from J; junction bases left unmatched: 8. The CDR3 is 15 residues long. CDR3 amino acids: CASTWDRGHGQPQHF. For the CDR3, the DNA is TGTGCCAGCACGTGGGACAGGGGGCATGGTCAGCCCCAGCATTTT.

This chain joins TRBV7-8 and TRBJ1-6; 9 bases are shared with TRBD1. The CDR3 is 16 residues long. CDR1 is SGHVS, CDR2 FQNEAQ, per germline. Losses at the gene ends were 5 bases for V and 7 bases for J; bases not matched to a gene: 9. The CDR3 bases are TGTGCCAGCAGCCTTAGGGACAGGGCTAAAAATTCACCCCTCCACTTT. Protein sequence: CASSLRDRAKNSPLHF.